This T cell receptor (beta chain) originates from a study of tumor and adjacent non-tumor tissue in lung cancer. About the research overall: Patients comprised approximately eleven adenocarcinoma, a couple of squamous cell carcinoma and 1 small cell lung cancer. The patients, some ten men and five or six women, were roughly 30 to 76 with stage I to III disease.

No cell sorting was done before RNA was extracted from the tissue. CDR1 and CDR2 from the germline V gene are DFQATT and SNEGSKA (reference sequence). This CDR3 spans 16 amino acids. V shed 3 bases and J 7 bases; nucleotides not matched to a gene: 17. The library came from three nested PCR rounds adapted from ARM-PCR protocols. TCRdb redid the calling of the multiplex PCR reads with MiXCR, one entry per CDR3 protein. The sample contains 220,000 or so distinct CDR3 sequences, about two thirds of which appear only once. This chain connects TRBV20-1 to TRBJ2-5; 7 bases agree with TRBD2. The source of this sequence is a man aged 55 to 69 with non-small cell lung cancer. Sequenced: lung tumor tissue. DNA of the CDR3: TGCAGTGCTAGGCCCGATCAGGTCATTGGGGGGGTGACCCAGTACTTC. This codes for CSARPDQVIGGVTQYF.